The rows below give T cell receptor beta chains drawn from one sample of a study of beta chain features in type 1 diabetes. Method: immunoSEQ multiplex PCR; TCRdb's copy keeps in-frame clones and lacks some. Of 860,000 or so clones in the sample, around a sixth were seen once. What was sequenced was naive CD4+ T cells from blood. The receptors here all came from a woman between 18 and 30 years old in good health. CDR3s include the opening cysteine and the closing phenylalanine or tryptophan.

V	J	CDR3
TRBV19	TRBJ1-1	CASKQGNTEAFF
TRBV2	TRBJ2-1	CASSEALAGMFF
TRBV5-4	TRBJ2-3	CASSSGLAGGPDTQYF
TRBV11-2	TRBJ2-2	CASQRLAGYTGELFF
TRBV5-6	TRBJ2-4	CASSSSGRENIQYF
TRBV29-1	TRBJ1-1	CSAQGQMNTEAFF
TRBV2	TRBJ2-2	CASSVLAGSPGELFF
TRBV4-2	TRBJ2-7	CASSQQPGLDSDEQYF
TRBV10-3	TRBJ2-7	CAIRTSGALEQYF
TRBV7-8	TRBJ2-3	CASSLTLGVDTQYF
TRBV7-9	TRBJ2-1	CASSSAGGTGLYNEQFF
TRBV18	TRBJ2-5	CASSPGSVGDGETQYF
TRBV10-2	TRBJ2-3	CASSAGLGTDTQYF
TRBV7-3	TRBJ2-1	CASSLMEGAEQFF
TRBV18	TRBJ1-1	CASSPGSETEAFF
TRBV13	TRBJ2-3	CASSLVRAGTDTQYF
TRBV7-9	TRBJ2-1	CASSPKGGFPHNEQFF
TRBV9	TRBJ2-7	CASSAGTGGFFEQYF
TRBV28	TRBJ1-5	CASGGRGPQPQHF
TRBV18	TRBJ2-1	CASSPGRSAYNEQFF
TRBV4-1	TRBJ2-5	CASSQGGGTGGRQQETQYF
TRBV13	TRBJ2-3	CASSSWLAGLADTQYF
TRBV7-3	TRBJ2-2	CASSSLDRDPRGFTGELFF
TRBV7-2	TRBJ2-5	CASSLDRGTQETQYF
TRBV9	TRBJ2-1	CASSADRGLYNEQFF
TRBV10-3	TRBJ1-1	CAISHGANTEAFF
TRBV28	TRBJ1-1	CASSFWAEAFF
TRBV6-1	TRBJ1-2	CASSESHYGYTF
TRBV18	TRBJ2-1	CASSPTSGRLREQFF
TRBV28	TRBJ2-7	CASRLNRGLSEQYF
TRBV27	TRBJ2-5	CASRERERVWQETQYF
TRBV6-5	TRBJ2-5	CASSYQNRGRKTQYF
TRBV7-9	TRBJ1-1	CASSPSNRWEDTEAFF
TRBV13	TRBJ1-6	CASSKRRRGAQNSNSPLHF
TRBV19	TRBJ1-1	CASSITGLNTEAFF
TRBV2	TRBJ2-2	CASSTGAGGPFGELFF
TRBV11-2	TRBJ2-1	CASSPFSLAEYNEQFF
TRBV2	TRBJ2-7	CASSELGQLYEQYF
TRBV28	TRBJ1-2	CASSPGGAQDYGYTF
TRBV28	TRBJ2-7	CASSLGGVLYEQYF
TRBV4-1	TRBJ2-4	CASSQDGGTKNIQYF
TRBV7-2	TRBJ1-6	CASSYSEISPLHF